This entry concerns a single T cell receptor (beta chain). This entry is derived from a study of blood T cell repertoires in COVID-19. Study information: Samples representing acute and convalescent COVID-19 were sourced from the United States, Italy and Spain. T cells, B-cell-depleted T cells, or PBMCs supplied cDNA or gDNA.

Under the authors' procedure: Quantification of nucleated cells was approximated via reference gene primer amplification. Sequencing was performed with immunoSEQ multiplex PCR; in TCRdb, only in-frame clones are kept and a portion is missing. Clonal size and the V and J genes are those of that table, whereas D and trimming came from the DNA. The sample lists 60,000 or so clones; approximately 82% were seen once. The germline V and J ends were trimmed by 1 base and 2 bases, with 6 bases remaining between them. CDR3 length: 14 residues. Per the germline V gene, CDR1 is SGHAT and CDR2 is FQNNGV. The sequenced sample was peripheral blood. The TCR comes from a man in his sixties with acute or convalescent COVID-19. The chain joins TRBV11-2 to TRBJ2-1, with a possible D match to TRBD2 (5 bases). The CDR3 DNA reads TGTGCCAGCAGCTTAGCCGGGACCTACAATGAGCAGTTCTTC. It yields the protein CASSLAGTYNEQFF.